Below, one T cell receptor beta chain is given with its context. Template material for amplifying TCR beta CDR3 regions consisted of RNA transcripts. The HTBI set primed first-round TCR CDR3 RT-PCR. MiXCR was run by TCRdb on the multiplex PCR reads, yielding one entry per CDR3 protein. The sample has approximately 410,000 distinct CDR3 sequences; around 13% are singletons. The germline V gene has CDR1 MGHDK and CDR2 SYGVNS. Trimming at V came to 1 base and at J to 8 bases, leaving 4 bases not matched to a gene. This CDR3 region has 15 residues. This entry belongs to a study of T cells in Graves' hyperthyroidism and ophthalmopathy.

The chain has TRBV25-1 and TRBJ1-4; the match to TRBD1 covers 10 bases. The TCR originated in a woman aged 18-29 years with Graves' hyperthyroidism. Input material: blood. The CDR3 DNA reads as TGTGCCAGCAGTGAATTCTTGGGACAGGGGGAAAAACTGTTTTTT. This translates into CASSEFLGQGEKLFF.